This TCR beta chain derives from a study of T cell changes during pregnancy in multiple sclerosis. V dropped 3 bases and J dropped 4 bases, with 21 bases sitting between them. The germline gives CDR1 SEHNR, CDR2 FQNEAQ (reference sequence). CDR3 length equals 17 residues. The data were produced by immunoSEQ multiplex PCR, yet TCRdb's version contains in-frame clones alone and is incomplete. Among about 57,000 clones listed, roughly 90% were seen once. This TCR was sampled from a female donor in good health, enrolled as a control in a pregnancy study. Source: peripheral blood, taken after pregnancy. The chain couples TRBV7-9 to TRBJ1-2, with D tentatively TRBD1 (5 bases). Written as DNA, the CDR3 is TGTGCCAGCAGCTTTGAATGGACGGGGGTCGGGGCCTATGGCTACACCTTC. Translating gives CASSFEWTGVGAYGYTF. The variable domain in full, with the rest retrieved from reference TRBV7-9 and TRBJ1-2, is DTGVSQNPRHKITKRGQNVTFRCDPISEHNRLYWYRQTLGQGPEFLTYFQNEAQLEKSRLLSDRFSAERPKGSFSTLEIQRTEQGDSAMYLCASSFEWTGVGAYGYTFGSGTRLTVV.